The 11 T cell receptor beta chains reported below all come from one sample, sequenced in a study of cytomegalovirus exposure and HLA in healthy donors. The repertoire was sequenced with immunoSEQ multiplex PCR; TCRdb's copy has only in-frame clones and lacks some. The sample carries about 150,000 clones, approximately 94% recorded once. The sequenced material came from PBMCs. Source of these receptors: a man aged 18 to 29 in good health and CMV-seropositive.

This clone has just one count. The chain links TRBV5-1 to TRBJ1-1, with D unclear. CDR3 size: 13 residues. The V and J ends lost 5 bases and 1 base respectively, with 9 bases between them. Germline loops: CDR1 SGHRS, CDR2 YFSETQ. The CDR3 nucleotides read TGCGCCAGCAGTTCGACGGGGAACACTGAAGCTTTCTTT. This codes for CASSSTGNTEAFF.

The rearrangement joins TRBV28 to TRBJ1-1; D not resolved. CDR1 MDHEN and CDR2 SYDVKM come from the germline V gene. V lost 8 bases, J lost 0 bases, and 4 bases lay in between. CDR3 length equals 11 residues. The CDR3 spells CASLVNTEAFF. As DNA, the CDR3 is TGTGCCAGCCTAGTGAACACTGAAGCTTTCTTT.

The chain has TRBV14 and TRBJ1-2; D uncertain. V gave up 1 base and J gave up 4 bases, with 19 bases separating them. The CDR3 spans 17 residues. CDR1 SGHDN and CDR2 FVKESK come from the germline V gene. This chain's CDR3 is CASSQGSNRGLSYGYTF. CDR3 sequence (DNA): TGTGCCAGCAGCCAAGGATCAAACCGCGGACTGTCCTATGGCTACACCTTC.

The chain recombines TRBV28 with TRBJ1-5; D unclear. CDR3 length: 14 amino acids. Germline values: CDR1 MDHEN, CDR2 SYDVKM. Trimming shortened V by 3 bases and J by 0 bases, and 6 bases separated the two germline ends. DNA for the CDR3: TGTGCCAGCAGTTTCCCAGTTAGCAATCAGCCCCAGCATTTT. Translated, it gives CASSFPVSNQPQHF.

The genes are TRBV4-1 and TRBJ2-5; D is uncertain. Trimming shortened V by 2 bases and J by 5 bases, and 9 bases separated the two germline ends. The CDR3 contains 13 residues. The V gene's germline CDR1 is MGHRA and CDR2 YSYEKL. CDR3 residues: CASSQSRLETQYF. For the CDR3, the DNA is TGCGCCAGCAGCCAATCGCGCCTGGAGACCCAGTACTTC.

This sequence joins TRBV29-1 and TRBJ2-3, with D perhaps TRBD2 (6 bases). Trimming removed 3 bases at V and 0 bases at J, with 10 bases between. The CDR3 is 14 amino acids. In germline, CDR1 is SQVTM, CDR2 ANQGSEA. In DNA form, the CDR3 reads TGCAGCGTTGACTTAGCGGCTAGCACAGATACGCAGTATTTT. This sequence encodes CSVDLAASTDTQYF.

CDR3 loop: CASSSPTGTYGYTF. Written as DNA, the CDR3 is TGTGCCAGCAGTTCCCCGACAGGGACCTATGGCTACACCTTC. The J gene is TRBJ1-2, the V gene TRBV27, with 7 nucleotides matching TRBD1. CDR3 length: 14 residues. Germline V gives CDR1 MNHEY, CDR2 SMNVEV (reference sequence). The V segment lost 4 bases and the J segment 4 bases; nucleotides outside the gene matches: 6.

The rearrangement joins TRBV2 to TRBJ1-5; no firm D call. Trimming removed 1 base at V and 8 bases at J, with 15 bases between. The CDR3 is 15 residues long. CDR1 SNHLY and CDR2 FYNNEI come from the germline V gene. CDR3 coding DNA: TGTGCCAGCAGTGAAGGTGGGAGGGCCTGGGAGCCCCAGCATTTT. It yields the protein CASSEGGRAWEPQHF.

The chain recombines TRBV10-3 with TRBJ2-5; the D gene is possibly TRBD2 (6 bases). The ends were cut back, 4 bases at V and 3 bases at J, with 9 bases in the middle. This CDR3 is built from 13 residues. Germline-derived CDR1 and CDR2 are ENHRY and SYGVKD. Here the CDR3 DNA reads TGTGCCATCAGTGGTTGGAGGGAAGAGACCCAGTACTTC. This sequence encodes CAISGWREETQYF.

The rearrangement joins TRBV25-1 to TRBJ2-1; D might be TRBD2 (6 bases). V lost 1 base, J lost 1 base, and 11 bases lay in between. Germline V lookup: CDR1 MGHDK, CDR2 SYGVNS. This CDR3 has 16 residues. CDR3 sequence reads: CASSESSGLSYNEQFF. CDR3 in DNA: TGTGCCAGCAGTGAATCGAGCGGGCTTTCCTACAATGAGCAGTTCTTC.

The rearrangement links TRBV5-1 to TRBJ2-2; D gene ambiguous. This CDR3 is 14 amino acids long. The germline V gene encodes CDR1 SGHRS and CDR2 YFSETQ. V gave up 2 bases and J gave up 1 base, with 6 bases separating them. CDR3 residues: CASSLRQNTGELFF. In nucleotides, the CDR3 is TGCGCCAGCAGCTTACGACAGAACACCGGGGAGCTGTTTTTT.